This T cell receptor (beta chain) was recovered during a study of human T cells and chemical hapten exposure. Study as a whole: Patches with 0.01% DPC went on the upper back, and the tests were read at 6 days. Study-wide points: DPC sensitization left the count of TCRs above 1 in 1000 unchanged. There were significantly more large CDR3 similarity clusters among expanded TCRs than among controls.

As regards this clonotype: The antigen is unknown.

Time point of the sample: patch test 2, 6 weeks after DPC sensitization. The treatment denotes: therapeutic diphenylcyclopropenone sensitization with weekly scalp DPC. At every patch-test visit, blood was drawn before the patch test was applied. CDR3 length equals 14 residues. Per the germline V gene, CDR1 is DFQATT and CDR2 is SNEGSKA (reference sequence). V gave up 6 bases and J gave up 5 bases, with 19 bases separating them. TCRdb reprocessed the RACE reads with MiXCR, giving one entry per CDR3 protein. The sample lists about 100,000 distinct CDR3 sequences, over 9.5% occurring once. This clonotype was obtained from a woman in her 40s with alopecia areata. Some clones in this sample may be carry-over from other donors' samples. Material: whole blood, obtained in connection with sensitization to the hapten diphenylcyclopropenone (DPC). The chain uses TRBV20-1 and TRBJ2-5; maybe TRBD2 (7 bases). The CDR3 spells CSAPKGLDRETQYF. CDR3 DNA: TGCAGTGCCCCTAAAGGACTAGACAGGGAGACCCAGTACTTC.